These 29 T cell receptor beta chains came from one sample sequenced in a study of human T cells and chemical hapten exposure. Regarding time point: pre-sensitization, week 0. The treatment is: therapeutic diphenylcyclopropenone sensitization with weekly scalp DPC. TCRdb reanalysed the RACE reads using MiXCR and keeps one entry per CDR3 protein. The repertoire holds about 98,000 distinct CDR3 sequences, with about 10% as singletons. Here the sequenced sample was whole blood, taken in connection with sensitization to the hapten diphenylcyclopropenone (DPC). These receptors came from a woman aged 60 to 75 with alopecia areata. Some clones in this sample may be carry-over from other donors' samples.

This clonotype was found many times. This chain links TRBV6-2 or TRBV6-3 with TRBJ2-5; D gene ambiguous. Germline CDR1 reads MNHEY; CDR2 reads SVGEGT. The CDR3 is made up of 13 amino acids. Trimming took 6 bases from V and 4 from J, leaving 12 bases between them. CDR3 nucleotide sequence: TGTGCCAGCAGCCGGGTCCAAAGAGAGACCCAGTACTTC. Its translation is CASSRVQRETQYF.

This clonotype was detected many times. The rearrangement joins TRBV5-1 to TRBJ1-2, with D perhaps TRBD1 (6 bases). The CDR3 totals 15 residues. Germline values: CDR1 SGHRS, CDR2 YFSETQ. The germline V and J ends were trimmed by 1 base and 2 bases, with 12 bases remaining between them. DNA of the CDR3: TGCGCCAGCAGCTTGTATGCAGGGGAGAACTATGGCTACACCTTC. It specifies CASSLYAGENYGYTF.

In its sample, this clonotype was seen many times. This rearrangement joins TRBV7-6 to TRBJ2-3; 12 bases line up with TRBD2. The CDR3 runs to 15 residues. The V gene's germline CDR1 is SGHVS and CDR2 FNYEAQ. The ends lost 3 bases at V and 4 bases at J; junction bases unmatched: 2. The DNA of the CDR3 is TGTGCCAGCAGCTTTTCTAGCGGGGGGGCAGATACGCAGTATTTT. It specifies CASSFSSGGADTQYF.

This clonotype has at least ten counts. The chain couples TRBV12-3 or TRBV12-4 to TRBJ2-7; D is tentatively TRBD1 or TRBD2 (7 bases each). The CDR3 is 14 residues long. Trimming removed 5 bases at V and 2 bases at J, with 13 bases between. The CDR3 region is CASSRQGGTYEQYF. The CDR3 coding sequence is TGTGCCAGCAGTCGACAGGGAGGGACCTACGAGCAGTACTTC.

This clonotype came up many times. The chain carries TRBV20-1 and TRBJ2-5; 8 nucleotides agree with TRBD2. The CDR3 length is 15 residues. V shed 5 bases and J 1 base; nucleotides not matched to a gene: 9. Germline V CDR1 and CDR2: DFQATT, SNEGSKA (reference sequence). CDR3 amino acids: CSASHPGLVQETQYF. CDR3 bases: TGCAGTGCTTCCCATCCGGGACTAGTCCAAGAGACCCAGTACTTC.

This clonotype has a count of ten or more. The gene calls are TRBV7-8 and TRBJ2-3, with D perhaps assigned TRBD1 or TRBD2 (5 bases each). In germline, CDR1 is SGHVS, CDR2 FQNEAQ. This CDR3 spans 15 amino acids. Trimming removed 1 base from V and 7 bases from J, with 15 bases in between. The CDR3 bases are TGTGCCAGCAGCTTAGGGCTGGGACCACCATATACGCAGTATTTT. Protein: CASSLGLGPPYTQYF.

This rearrangement joins TRBV29-1 to TRBJ2-7; D may be TRBD2 (5 bases). This CDR3 has 13 amino acids. V dropped 2 bases and J dropped 2 bases, with 10 bases sitting between them. Germline V lookup: CDR1 SQVTM, CDR2 ANQGSEA. The chain's CDR3 is CSVEPSGTYEQYF. CDR3 DNA: TGCAGCGTTGAACCGAGCGGTACCTACGAGCAGTACTTC.

The table lists this clonotype with many counts. The chain links TRBV4-1 to TRBJ2-1, with D uncertain. This CDR3 is built from 13 residues. From germline, CDR1 is MGHRA and CDR2 YSYEKL. The germline V and J ends were trimmed by 1 base and 7 bases, with 8 bases remaining between them. DNA for the CDR3: TGCGCCAGCAGCCAAGTGACTGTAAATGAGCAGTTCTTC. Its protein is CASSQVTVNEQFF.

The table lists this clonotype with many counts. The chain carries TRBV29-1 and TRBJ2-1; the D call may be TRBD1 or TRBD2 (5 bases each). The CDR3 is made up of 12 amino acids. The germline gives CDR1 SQVTM, CDR2 ANQGSEA. Between the trimmed V and J ends, which lost 7 bases and 5 bases, there was a span of 12 bases. The CDR3 nucleotides read TGCAGCGCGGACCCGGGACACAATGAGCAGTTCTTC. Amino acid sequence: CSADPGHNEQFF.

This clonotype was counted many times. The genes are TRBV5-4 and TRBJ1-4, with TRBD1 identical over 7 bases. This CDR3 spans 20 amino acids. Germline V gives CDR1 SGHNT, CDR2 YYREEE (reference sequence). The trim removed 4 bases at V and 3 bases at J, leaving 21 bases unmatched. This CDR3 reads CASSRLPQRQGEVANEKLFF. The CDR3 DNA reads TGTGCCAGCAGCCGCCTACCTCAACGACAGGGTGAAGTGGCTAATGAAAAACTGTTTTTT.

There are many counts of this clonotype. The V and J genes are TRBV4-2 and TRBJ1-1, with no clear D. Trimming removed 0 bases from V and 7 bases from J, with 9 bases in between. Germline CDR1 and CDR2: LGHNA and YNFKEQ. The CDR3 loop spans 13 amino acids. The CDR3 spells CASSQETWGEAFF. The CDR3 DNA follows: TGTGCCAGCAGCCAAGAGACTTGGGGTGAAGCTTTCTTT.

The sample holds many counts of this clonotype. The chain is built from TRBV6-4 and TRBJ1-2; D remains unclear. Germline-derived CDR1 and CDR2 are MRHNA and SNTAGT. V lost 6 bases and J 5 bases, leaving 7 bases between the germline ends. The CDR3 has 11 residues. CDR3 in DNA: TGTGCCAGCAGGTCGGGGTATGGCTACACCTTC. Translated, it gives CASRSGYGYTF.

The table lists this clonotype with many counts. The chain couples TRBV3-1 to TRBJ1-2, with unresolved D. Trimming left V 5 bases short and J 5 bases short, with 6 bases between. The length of the CDR3 is 11 residues. The germline CDR1 and CDR2 sequences are LGHDT and YNNKEL (reference sequence). CDR3 sequence reads: CASSGLYGYTF. CDR3 sequence (DNA): TGTGCCAGCAGCGGACTTTATGGCTACACCTTC.

This clonotype was seen repeatedly, ten times or more. The J gene is TRBJ1-1, the V gene TRBV5-4; D is possibly TRBD1 (5 bases). From germline, CDR1 is SGHNT and CDR2 YYREEE (reference sequence). The CDR3 spans 16 residues. Trimming took off 4 bases at V and 0 bases at J, with 16 bases between the two ends. The CDR3 DNA sequence: TGTGCCAGCAGCCCCACAGGTAACGGCATGAACACTGAAGCTTTCTTT. Amino acids: CASSPTGNGMNTEAFF. The variable domain in full, with the rest retrieved from reference TRBV5-4 and TRBJ1-1, is ETGVTQSPTHLIKTRGQQVTLRCSSQSGHNTVSWYQQALGQGPQFIFQYYREEENGRGNFPPRFSGLQFPNYSSELNVNALELDDSALYLCASSPTGNGMNTEAFFGQGTRLTVV.

The sample holds many counts of this clonotype. The V and J genes are TRBV11-2 and TRBJ1-2, with TRBD1 identical over 8 bases. J gave up 5 bases and V 5 bases, and 10 bases lay outside the gene matches. This CDR3 is 15 amino acids long. Germline V gene lookup returns CDR1 SGHAT and CDR2 FQNNGV. As DNA, the CDR3 is TGTGCCAGCAGCGCGCCGGGACAGGCGAAATATGGCTACACCTTC. Its translation is CASSAPGQAKYGYTF.

This clonotype was picked up many times. The V call is TRBV7-9, the J call TRBJ1-1; D not resolved. V lost 1 base and J lost 0, with 9 bases in between. This CDR3 has 15 residues. CDR1 SEHNR and CDR2 FQNEAQ come from the germline V gene (reference sequence). The DNA of the CDR3 is TGTGCCAGCAGCTTAGACCGGGCCCTGAACACTGAAGCTTTCTTT. The encoded protein is CASSLDRALNTEAFF.

The table lists this clonotype with many counts. CDR3 DNA: TGTGCCAGTAGTGCGGACAGGGCGACGGAGACCCAGTACTTC. Its protein is CASSADRATETQYF. This rearrangement joins TRBV19 to TRBJ2-5; 8 nucleotides match TRBD1. The CDR3 is 14 amino acids. J lost 5 bases, V lost 5 bases, and 7 bases had no gene match. Per germline, CDR1 LNHDA and CDR2 SQIVND (reference sequence).

The chain combines TRBV10-2 with TRBJ2-7, with TRBD2 matching over 12 bases. Germline V CDR1 and CDR2: WSHSY, SAAADI. There are 14 residues in the CDR3. Unmatched junction bases numbered 6, after V lost 6 bases and J lost 6 bases. CDR3: CASSKGLAGSEQYF. CDR3 nucleotides: TGCGCCAGCAGCAAAGGACTAGCGGGGAGCGAGCAGTACTTC.

This clonotype was seen at least ten times. V is TRBV7-2 and J is TRBJ1-1; D might be TRBD1 (5 bases). This CDR3 has 13 residues. The V gene lost 6 bases and the J gene lost 2 bases, with 10 bases spanning the gap. Germline CDR1 and CDR2: SGHTA and FQGNSA. CDR3 amino acids: CASSSRVNTEAFF. DNA of the CDR3: TGTGCCAGCAGTTCCAGGGTTAACACTGAAGCTTTCTTT.

This clonotype was picked up many times. The J gene is TRBJ1-5, the V gene TRBV30; D perhaps matches TRBD1 (5 bases). Trimming took 2 bases from V and 1 from J, leaving 6 bases between them. The germline gives CDR1 GTSNPN, CDR2 SVGIG (reference sequence). This CDR3 region has 13 residues. The CDR3 sequence: CAWSWDSNQPQHF. CDR3 nucleotides: TGTGCCTGGAGTTGGGACAGCAATCAGCCCCAGCATTTT.

Of note for this clonotype: A read error may explain this, as a much larger clone is one base away. The chain's CDR3 is CTSSVRGGEKLFF. DNA of the CDR3: TGTACCAGCAGTGTTCGGGGTGGGGAAAAACTGTTTTTT. The J gene is TRBJ1-4, the V gene TRBV2; D is unclear. The V gene's germline CDR1 is SNHLY and CDR2 FYNNEI. The CDR3 loop spans 13 amino acids.

The chain combines TRBV5-1 with TRBJ1-2, with no clear D. Trimming stripped 6 bases from V and 1 base from J, with 4 bases between. Per the germline V gene, CDR1 is SGHRS and CDR2 is YFSETQ. The CDR3 has 11 residues. Here the CDR3 DNA reads TGCGCCAGCACCGATAACTATGGCTACACCTTC. Translated: CASTDNYGYTF.

This clonotype was recorded at least ten times. The chain combines TRBV5-6 with TRBJ1-4, with unresolved D. This CDR3 comprises 15 residues. The germline V and J ends were trimmed by 4 bases and 0 bases, with 10 bases remaining between them. Germline loops: CDR1 SGHDT, CDR2 YYEEEE. CDR3 loop: CASSREGSTNEKLFF. In DNA form, the CDR3 reads TGTGCCAGCAGCCGGGAGGGATCAACTAATGAAAAACTGTTTTTT.

This clonotype was observed at least ten times. The chain employs TRBV7-9 and TRBJ1-2; D gene ambiguous. The CDR3 contains 8 residues. Germline CDR1 is SEHNR and CDR2 is FQNEAQ (reference sequence). Trimming took off 11 bases at V and 10 bases at J, with 8 bases between the two ends. This chain's CDR3 is CAGDDYTF. In DNA form, the CDR3 reads TGTGCCGGAGACGACTACACCTTC. The full variable domain, in which reference TRBV7-9 and TRBJ1-2 provide the parts outside the CDR3, is DTGVSQNPRHKITKRGQNVTFRCDPISEHNRLYWYRQTLGQGPEFLTYFQNEAQLEKSRLLSDRFSAERPKGSFSTLEIQRTEQGDSAMYLCAGDDYTFGSGTRLTVV.

This clonotype was seen just once. CDR3 region: CSVLGSKGPTGYEQYF. Here the CDR3 DNA reads TGCAGCGTCTTGGGGTCTAAGGGACCCACGGGTTACGAGCAGTACTTC. V gene TRBV29-1 combines with J gene TRBJ2-7; D is perhaps TRBD1 or TRBD2 (5 bases each). Germline V lookup: CDR1 SQVTM, CDR2 ANQGSEA. This CDR3 region has 16 residues. The V gene lost 6 bases and the J gene lost 4 bases, with 25 bases spanning the gap.

At least ten counts were recorded for this clonotype. The V and J genes are TRBV27 and TRBJ1-2; no firm D call. The germline CDR1 and CDR2 sequences are MNHEY and SMNVEV (reference sequence). The CDR3 has 14 residues. Trimming pared 2 bases from V and 1 base from J, leaving 8 bases between. CDR3 region: CASSLGRLNYGYTF. In DNA form, the CDR3 reads TGTGCCAGCAGTTTAGGGCGACTTAACTATGGCTACACCTTC.

In its sample, this clonotype was seen many times. The chain employs TRBV27 and TRBJ2-1; 9 bases are shared with TRBD1. The CDR3 consists of 16 residues. The germline V gene encodes CDR1 MNHEY and CDR2 SMNVEV (reference sequence). Losses at the gene ends were 5 bases for V and 3 bases for J; bases not matched to a gene: 8. CDR3 protein: CASSQQQGANYNEQFF. Here the CDR3 DNA reads TGTGCCAGCAGTCAACAACAGGGGGCAAACTACAATGAGCAGTTCTTC.

The gene calls are TRBV29-1 and TRBJ2-7; D possibly uses TRBD1 or TRBD2 (6 bases each). Germline-derived CDR1 and CDR2 are SQVTM and ANQGSEA. V was clipped by 6 bases and J by 7 bases, with 16 bases between them. The CDR3 contains 12 residues. CDR3 in amino acids: CSVGGSQGEQYF. CDR3 sequence (DNA): TGCAGCGTCGGAGGGAGTCAGGGGGAGCAGTACTTC.

A note on this clonotype: One end of the junction is discordant with germline, which a read error may explain. The J gene is TRBJ2-4, the V gene TRBV30; 12 nucleotides match TRBD2. Germline V lookup: CDR1 GTSNPN, CDR2 SVGIG (reference sequence). This CDR3 region has 18 residues. The CDR3 DNA sequence: TGTGCCCGGAGTACCGGACTAGCGGGGCAGCCTAGGGAAAACATTCAGTACTTC. Translated, it gives CARSTGLAGQPRENIQYF.